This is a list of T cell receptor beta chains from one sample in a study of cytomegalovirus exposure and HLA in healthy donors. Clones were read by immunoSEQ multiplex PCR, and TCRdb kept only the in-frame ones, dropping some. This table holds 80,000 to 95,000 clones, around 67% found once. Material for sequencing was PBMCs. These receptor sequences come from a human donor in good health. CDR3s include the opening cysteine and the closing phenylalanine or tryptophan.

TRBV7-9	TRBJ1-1	CASSLAGRSTEAFF
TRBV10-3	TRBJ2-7	CAISERAGWYGQYF
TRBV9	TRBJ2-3	CASSPESTGTSPGTDTQYF
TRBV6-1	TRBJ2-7	CASHGATGRYEQYF
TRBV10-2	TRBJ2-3	CASSLTGEFLYF
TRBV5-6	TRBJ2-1	CASIPGLAYNEQFF
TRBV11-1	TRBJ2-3	CASSRTGLTDTQYF
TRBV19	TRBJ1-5	CASNTGNQPQHF
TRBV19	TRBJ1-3	CASSMDSGNTIYF
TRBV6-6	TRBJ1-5	CASWGQGVQQPQHF
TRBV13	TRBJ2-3	CASSLTGTSGGVGTQYF
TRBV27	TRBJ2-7	CASSFSSGTGSPYEQYF
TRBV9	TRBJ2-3	CASSGAGDTQYF
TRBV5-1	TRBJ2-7	CASSTGLAGGSDEQYF
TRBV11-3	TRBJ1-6	CASSSQGKENSPLHF
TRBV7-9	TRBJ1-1	CASSFFGTAHEAFF
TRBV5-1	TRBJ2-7	CASRRQGDEQYF
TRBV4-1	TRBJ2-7	CASSPIGGLLLEQYF
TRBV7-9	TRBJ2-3	CASSAGSGPDTQYF
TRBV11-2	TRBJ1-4	CASSLDGGGNEKLFF
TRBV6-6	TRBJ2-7	CACSWDTFLYEQYF
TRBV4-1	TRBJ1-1	CASSRLIGTLGSEAFF
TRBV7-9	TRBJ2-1	CASSLGSLEQFF
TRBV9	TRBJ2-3	CASSPSGDTQYF
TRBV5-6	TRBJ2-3	CASRGETSGGLTDTQYF
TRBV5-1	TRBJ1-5	CASSLTTGGAEPQHF
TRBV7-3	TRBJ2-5	CASSEDRFETQYF
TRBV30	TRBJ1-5	CAWSESGGLGQPQHF
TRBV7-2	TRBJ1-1	CASSPDRLEEAFF
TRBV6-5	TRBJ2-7	CASSNGELYEQYF
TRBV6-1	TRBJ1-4	CASSEAGTGGEKLFF
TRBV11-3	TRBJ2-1	CASSPTGTSGGIYNEQFF
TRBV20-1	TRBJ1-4	CSALTGEKLFF
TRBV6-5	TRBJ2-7	CASSRLAGTGEQYF
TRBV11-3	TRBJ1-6	CASSLEGTGDSPLHF
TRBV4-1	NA	CASTPGPSGGVPLSSYEQYF
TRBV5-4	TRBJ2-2	CASSYIAGGITGELFF
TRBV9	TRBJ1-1	CASAGGGKTEAFF
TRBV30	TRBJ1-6	CAWSFGRTFDNSPLHF
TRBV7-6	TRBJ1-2	CASSLAQGQGFGYTF
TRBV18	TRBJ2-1	CASSPYPRSYNEQFF